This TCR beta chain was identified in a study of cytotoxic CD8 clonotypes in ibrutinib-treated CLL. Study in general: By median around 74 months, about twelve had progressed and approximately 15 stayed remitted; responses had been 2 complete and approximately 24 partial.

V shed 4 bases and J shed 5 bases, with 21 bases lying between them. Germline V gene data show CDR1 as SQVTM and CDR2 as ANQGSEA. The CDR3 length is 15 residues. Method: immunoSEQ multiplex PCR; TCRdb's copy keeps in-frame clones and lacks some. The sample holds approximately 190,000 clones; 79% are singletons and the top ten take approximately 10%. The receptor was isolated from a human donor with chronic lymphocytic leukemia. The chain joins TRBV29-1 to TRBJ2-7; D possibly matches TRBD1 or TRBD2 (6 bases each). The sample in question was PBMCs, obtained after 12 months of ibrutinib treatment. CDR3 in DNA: TGCAGCGTTGTATTGTCGGGGGCGAGATGGGACGAGCAGTACTTC. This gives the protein CSVVLSGARWDEQYF.